The 5 T cell receptor beta chains in this list originate from one sample, sequenced in a study of blood T cell repertoires in COVID-19. Sequencing was performed with immunoSEQ multiplex PCR; in TCRdb, only in-frame clones are kept and a portion is missing. Of about 220,000 clones in the sample, 88% were seen once. Material: PBMCs or T cells enriched from blood (not recorded which). These receptors came from a woman aged 25 to 39 who had recovered from COVID-19.

The V gene is TRBV10-3, the J gene TRBJ2-2, with D possibly matching TRBD1 (7 bases). The ends were cut back, 7 bases at V and 4 bases at J, with 10 bases in the middle. The CDR3 has 13 amino acids. Germline V gene data show CDR1 as ENHRY and CDR2 as SYGVKD. CDR3 sequence: CAINRGGTGELFF. In nucleotides, the CDR3 is TGTGCCATCAACAGGGGAGGCACCGGGGAGCTGTTTTTT.

The rearrangement joins TRBV14 to TRBJ1-6; D unresolved. Germline V gene lookup returns CDR1 SGHDN and CDR2 FVKESK. Trimming shortened V by 3 bases and J by 9 bases, and 9 bases separated the two germline ends. The CDR3 has 13 residues. The DNA for the CDR3 is TGTGCCAGCAGCCAGATAGACACTTCACCCCTCCACTTT. Protein product: CASSQIDTSPLHF.

Only one count was recorded for this clone. The V and J genes are TRBV9 and TRBJ2-1; weak D call: TRBD2 (6 bases). The germline gives CDR1 SGDLS, CDR2 YYNGEE. The V and J ends lost 4 bases and 3 bases respectively, with 11 bases between them. CDR3 length: 14 residues. The CDR3 coding sequence is TGTGCCAGCAGCCCCCGACTAGACTACAATGAGCAGTTCTTC. Translated: CASSPRLDYNEQFF.

The chain is built from TRBV5-1 and TRBJ2-6; D gene uncertain. Germline V gives CDR1 SGHRS, CDR2 YFSETQ. V was shortened by 5 bases and J by 0 bases, with 6 bases between the two germline ends. The CDR3 runs to 14 residues. The CDR3 loop reads CASRTTSGANVLTF. In nucleotides, the CDR3 is TGCGCCAGCAGGACAACCTCTGGGGCCAACGTCCTGACTTTC.

V usage is TRBV4-2 and J usage is TRBJ2-7; 10 positions match TRBD2. The junction had 10 bases not matched to a gene; V was cut back by 3 bases and J by 5 bases. CDR3 length: 16 residues. The V gene's germline CDR1 is LGHNA and CDR2 YNFKEQ. The CDR3 nucleotides read TGTGCCAGCAGCCAGGGGACTAGCGACCACCTGGACGAGCAGTACTTC. Translation: CASSQGTSDHLDEQYF.